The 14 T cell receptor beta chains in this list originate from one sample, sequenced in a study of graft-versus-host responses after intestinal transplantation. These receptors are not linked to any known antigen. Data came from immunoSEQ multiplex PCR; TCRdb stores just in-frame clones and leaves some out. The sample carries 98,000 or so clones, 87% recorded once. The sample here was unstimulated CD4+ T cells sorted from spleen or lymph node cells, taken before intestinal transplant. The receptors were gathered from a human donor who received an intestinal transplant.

CDR3 sequence (DNA): TGCGCCAGCAGCTTGGATGGGCAGGGAAATTCACCCCTCCACTTT. It is translated as CASSLDGQGNSPLHF. This chain links TRBV5-1 with TRBJ1-6, with a possible D match to TRBD1 (5 bases). This CDR3 is built from 15 residues. Germline CDR1 and CDR2: SGHRS and YFSETQ. Trimming removed 0 bases at V and 7 bases at J, with 11 bases between.

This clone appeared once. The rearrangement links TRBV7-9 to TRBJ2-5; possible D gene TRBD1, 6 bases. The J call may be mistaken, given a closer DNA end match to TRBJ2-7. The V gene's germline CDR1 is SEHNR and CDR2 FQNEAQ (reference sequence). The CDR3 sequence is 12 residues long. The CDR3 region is CASSRTGSEQYF. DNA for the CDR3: TGTGCCAGCAGCCGAACAGGGAGCGAGCAGTACTTC.

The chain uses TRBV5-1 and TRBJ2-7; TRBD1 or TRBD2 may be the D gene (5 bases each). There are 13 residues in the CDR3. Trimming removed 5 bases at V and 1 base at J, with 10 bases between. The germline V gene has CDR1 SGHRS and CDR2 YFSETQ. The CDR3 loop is CASRRGRSYEQYF. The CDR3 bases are TGCGCCAGCAGGAGGGGCAGATCCTACGAGCAGTACTTC.

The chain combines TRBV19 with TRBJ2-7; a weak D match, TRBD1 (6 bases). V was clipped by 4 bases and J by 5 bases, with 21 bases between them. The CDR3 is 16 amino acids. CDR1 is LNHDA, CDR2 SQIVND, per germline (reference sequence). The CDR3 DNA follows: TGTGCCAGTAGTACAGGACAGCTTGGGGTCCGGGACGAGCAGTACTTC. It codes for CASSTGQLGVRDEQYF.

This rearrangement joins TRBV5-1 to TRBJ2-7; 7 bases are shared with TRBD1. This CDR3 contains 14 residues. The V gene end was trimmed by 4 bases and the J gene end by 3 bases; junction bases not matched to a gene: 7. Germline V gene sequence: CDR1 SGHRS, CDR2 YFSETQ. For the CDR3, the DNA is TGCGCCAGCAGCCCGGGACAGTCAGGCTACGAGCAGTACTTC. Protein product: CASSPGQSGYEQYF.

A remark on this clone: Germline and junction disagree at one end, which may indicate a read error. This chain's CDR3 is CASSYSRRPHF. For the CDR3, the DNA is TGTGCCAGCAGTTACTCCCGTCGGCCCCACTTT. J is TRBJ1-1 and V is TRBV6-6; no reliable D call. This CDR3 has 11 residues. CDR1 is MNHNY and CDR2 is SVGAGI in the germline V gene (reference sequence).

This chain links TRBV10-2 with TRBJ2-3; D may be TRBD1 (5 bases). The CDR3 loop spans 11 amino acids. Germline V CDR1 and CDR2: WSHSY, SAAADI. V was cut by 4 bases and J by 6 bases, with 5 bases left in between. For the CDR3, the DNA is TGCGCCAGCAGTGGGGGCGATACGCAGTATTTT. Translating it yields CASSGGDTQYF.

The CDR3 DNA reads as TGTGCCAGCAGCTTAGAGGCCCTGGCGGAGACCCAGTACTTC. Translation gives CASSLEALAETQYF. The rearrangement joins TRBV7-9 to TRBJ2-5; no firm D call. The CDR3 loop spans 14 amino acids. V was clipped by 1 base and J by 5 bases, with 11 bases between them. Looked up from germline, CDR1 is SEHNR and CDR2 is FQNEAQ (reference sequence).

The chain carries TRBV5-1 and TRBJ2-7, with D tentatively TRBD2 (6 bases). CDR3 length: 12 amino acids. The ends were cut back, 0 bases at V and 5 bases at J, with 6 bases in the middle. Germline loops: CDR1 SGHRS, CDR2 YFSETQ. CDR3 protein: CASSLASDEQYF. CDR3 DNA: TGCGCCAGCAGCTTGGCTAGCGACGAGCAGTACTTC.

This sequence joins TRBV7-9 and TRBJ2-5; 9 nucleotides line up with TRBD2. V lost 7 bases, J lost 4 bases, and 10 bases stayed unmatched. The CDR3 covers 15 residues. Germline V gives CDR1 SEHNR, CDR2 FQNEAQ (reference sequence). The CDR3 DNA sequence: TGTGCCAGCATTCTTTCAGCGGGAGGCTTAGAGACCCAGTACTTC. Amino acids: CASILSAGGLETQYF.

The CDR3 DNA reads TGTGCCAGCAGTTTTAGAGCGGGAGGCGCCACGGAGCTGTTTTTT. This codes for CASSFRAGGATELFF. The genes are TRBV28 and TRBJ2-2; 9 bases map to TRBD2. This CDR3 contains 15 residues. In germline, CDR1 is MDHEN, CDR2 SYDVKM. The junction had 9 bases not matched to a gene; V was cut back by 3 bases and J by 10 bases.

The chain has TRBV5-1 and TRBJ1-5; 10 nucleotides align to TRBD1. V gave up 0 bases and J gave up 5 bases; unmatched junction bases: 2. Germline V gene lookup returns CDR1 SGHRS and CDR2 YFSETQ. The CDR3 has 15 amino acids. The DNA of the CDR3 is TGCGCCAGCAGCTTGGAAGGACAGGGGGATCAGCCCCAGCATTTT. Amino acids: CASSLEGQGDQPQHF.

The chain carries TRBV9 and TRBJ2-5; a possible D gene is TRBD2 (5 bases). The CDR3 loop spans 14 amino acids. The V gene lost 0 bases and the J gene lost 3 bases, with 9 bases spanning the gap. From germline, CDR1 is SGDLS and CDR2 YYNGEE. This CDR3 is CASSVAERKETQYF. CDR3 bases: TGTGCCAGCAGCGTAGCAGAGCGGAAAGAGACCCAGTACTTC. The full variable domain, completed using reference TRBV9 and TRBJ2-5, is DSGVTQTPKHLITATGQRVTLRCSPRSGDLSVYWYQQSLDQGLQFLIQYYNGEERAKGNILERFSAQQFPDLHSELNLSSLELGDSALYFCASSVAERKETQYFGPGTRLLVL.

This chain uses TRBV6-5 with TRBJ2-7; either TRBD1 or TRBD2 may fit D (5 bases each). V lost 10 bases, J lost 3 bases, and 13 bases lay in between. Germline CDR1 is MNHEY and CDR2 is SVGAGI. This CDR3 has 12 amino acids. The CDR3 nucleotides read TGTGCCACTGGGACGCCATTCTACGAGCAGTACTTC. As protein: CATGTPFYEQYF.